Each of the 24 T cell receptor beta chains below was sequenced from the same sample in a study of CD8+CD57+ T cells in acquired aplastic anemia (dated by TCRdb to the late 2010s). Expansion of CD8+CD57+ cells had been shown by flow cytometry in the patients chosen for sequencing. Data came from an Illumina HiSeq 2000. TCR beta VDJ combination and CDR3 sequence profiling used genomic DNA as the template. TCRdb's own reprocessing of the public reads used fastp at Q25 and MiXCR and kept productive beta chains. Rows matching on CDR3 protein sequence are summarized as one entry with the most common DNA and genes. The sample profile shows hundreds of thousands of distinct CDR3 sequences; approximately 82% of them were found once. The ten largest clones take up roughly 42% of the sample. Sequencing input: sorted CD4+, CD8+, or CD8+CD57+ T cells (not recorded which) from PBMCs. Every receptor here comes from a human donor with aplastic anemia.

The rearrangement uses TRBV7-9 and TRBJ1-2; D not resolved. Deletions cut 2 bases from V and 13 bases from J, with 23 bases between. Germline V gene sequence: CDR1 SEHNR, CDR2 FQNEAQ (reference sequence). This CDR3 contains 15 residues. This CDR3 is CASSLTPGEQFFCTF. The CDR3 region has the DNA TGTGCCAGCAGCTTAACACCCGGGGAGCAGTTTTTTTGCACCTTC.

Notes on this clonotype: Sequence at one end of the junction differs from germline and may be a read error. The V call is TRBV7-9, the J call TRBJ2-4; D is perhaps TRBD2 (5 bases). This CDR3 is 15 amino acids long. Germline lookup yields CDR1 SEHNR and CDR2 FQNEAQ (reference sequence). The CDR3 nucleotides read TGTGCCAGCAGCTTAGGATCCGGGGAGCTGAATTTTGGATTCTTC. Protein sequence: CASSLGSGELNFGFF.

The genes are TRBV9 and TRBJ2-3, with D perhaps given as TRBD1 or TRBD2 (5 bases each). V lost 3 bases and J lost 15, with 23 bases in between. The CDR3 contains 14 residues. Germline loops: CDR1 SGDLS, CDR2 YYNGEE. Here the CDR3 DNA reads TGTGCCAGCAGCGGAAACACCGGGACCATGAACACTTATTTT. Its translation: CASSGNTGTMNTYF.

This clonotype appeared many times. This rearrangement joins TRBV7-8 to TRBJ2-1; tentative D call: TRBD2 (6 bases). The V and J ends lost 0 bases and 11 bases respectively, with 17 bases between them. CDR3 length: 15 amino acids. Per the germline V gene, CDR1 is SGHVS and CDR2 is FQNEAQ. CDR3 coding DNA: TGTGCCAGCAGCTTAGCGGGAGGTCCCGATACGCAGCAGTTCTTC. Translated, it gives CASSLAGGPDTQQFF.

For this clonotype: The germline gene is not matched at one end of the junction; a read error may be the cause. V and J are TRBV7-8 and TRBJ2-3, with 7 bases fitting TRBD1. The CDR3 consists of 14 residues. CDR1 is SGHVS and CDR2 is FQNEAQ in the germline V gene. The CDR3 DNA reads TGTGCCAGCAGCTTACATCGAGACGGGACAGCCCAGTCCTTT. This gives the protein CASSLHRDGTAQSF.

The table lists this clonotype with a count of one. This CDR3 is missing its conserved last phenylalanine or tryptophan, likely due to a read error. The DNA is left out, because the CDR3 cannot be placed on it with certainty; the CDR3 is given as TCRdb lists it. The rearrangement links TRBV7-2 to TRBJ1-2. Per the germline V gene, CDR1 is SGHTA and CDR2 is FQGNSA. A total of 13 residues make up the CDR3, ends included. The CDR3 is CASSHGLGGAFIG.

This clonotype was seen a few times. This chain joins TRBV15 and TRBJ2-3; D is unresolved. V dropped 3 bases and J dropped 0 bases, with 7 bases sitting between them. CDR1 and CDR2 from the germline V gene are LNHNV and YYDKDF (reference sequence). The CDR3 length is 14 residues. This CDR3 reads CATSSLRSTDTQYF. The CDR3 DNA reads as TGTGCCACCAGCAGTCTGAGGAGCACAGATACGCAGTATTTT.

As concerns this clonotype: A much larger clone lies one base from this, so it may be a read error. The V gene is TRBV10-3, the J gene TRBJ1-5; D uncertain. The germline gives CDR1 ENHRY, CDR2 SYGVKD. V lost 10 bases and J lost 0, with 10 bases in between. The CDR3 has 13 residues. CDR3 nucleotide sequence: TGTGCCAGCCCACCAGGTAGCAATCAGCCCCAGCATTTT. Translation gives CASPPGSNQPQHF.

This chain joins TRBV20-1 and TRBJ2-1, with 9 bases identical to TRBD2. The V and J ends lost 3 bases and 9 bases, in that order; junction bases with no gene match: 9. CDR1 DFQATT and CDR2 SNEGSKA come from the germline V gene (reference sequence). The CDR3 is 14 amino acids. DNA of the CDR3: TGCAGTGCTAGTTTGGCGGGGGGGCGGGGTGAGCAGTTCTTC. It translates to CSASLAGGRGEQFF.

In its sample, this clonotype was seen many times. An end of the junction does not agree with germline; a read error may underlie this. The chain uses TRBV4-2 and TRBJ2-5; D perhaps matches TRBD1 (7 bases). Germline V CDR1 and CDR2: LGHNA, YNFKEQ. This CDR3 region has 12 residues. CDR3 in DNA: TGCGCCAGCAGGGGGGCTAGGGAGACCCAGTACTTC. Its translation: CASRGARETQYF.

The chain employs TRBV7-3 and TRBJ1-2; no definite D call. Trimming left V 5 bases short and J 2 bases short, with 15 bases between. Germline V gives CDR1 SGHTA, CDR2 FQGTGA. The CDR3 runs to 15 residues. The CDR3 loop is CASSVAGGYNYGYTF. The CDR3 nucleotides are TGTGCCAGCAGCGTAGCGGGCGGATACAACTATGGCTACACCTTC. The entire variable domain, with the rest obtained from reference TRBV7-3 and TRBJ1-2, is as follows: GAGVSQTPSNKVTEKGKYVELRCDPISGHTALYWYRQSLGQGPEFLIYFQGTGAADDSGLPNDRFFAVRPEGSVSTLKIQRTERGDSAVYLCASSVAGGYNYGYTFGSGTRLTVV.

Worth noting for this clonotype: A read error is likely, as this CDR3 ends without the conserved phenylalanine or tryptophan. The DNA is omitted, as the CDR3 cannot be located on it reliably, and the CDR3 follows TCRdb's listing. The chain combines TRBV9 with TRBJ2-3; the D call in the table, TRBD1, was not verified against the DNA. The germline V gene encodes CDR1 SGDLS and CDR2 YYNGEE. Counting both end residues, the CDR3 totals 13 amino acids. CDR3 protein: CASGDGSDTQHFV.

The chain combines TRBV7-8 with TRBJ2-7; D gene ambiguous. Deletions cut 2 bases from V and 1 base from J, with 21 bases between. CDR1 is SGHVS and CDR2 is FQNEAQ in the germline V gene. This CDR3 has 18 amino acids. The CDR3 DNA reads as TGTGCCAGCAGCTTACAGGCAGACGCCGCAGCCCTTTCCTACGAGCAGTACGTC. Translated, it gives CASSLQADAAALSYEQYV.

The gene calls are TRBV19 and TRBJ2-3, with a tentative D call TRBD1 (5 bases). The J call is doubtful: the DNA matches TRBJ1-5 better. CDR3 length: 14 amino acids. The V gene's germline CDR1 is LNHDA and CDR2 SQIVND (reference sequence). This chain's CDR3 is CASSLGGGTDKQHF. The CDR3 region has the DNA TGTGCCAGTAGTTTGGGGGGGGGAACCGACAAGCAGCATTTT.

This chain connects TRBV15 to TRBJ2-7, with no clear D. Germline V lookup: CDR1 LNHNV, CDR2 YYDKDF (reference sequence). CDR3 size: 17 residues. Trimming took 2 bases from V and 1 from J, leaving 18 bases between them. The CDR3 loop reads CATSRYQRLDASYEQYF. The CDR3 DNA follows: TGTGCCACCAGCAGATATCAGAGGCTGGACGCGTCCTACGAGCAGTACTTC.

This clonotype was found a few times. The junction shows a germline mismatch at one end, possibly a read error. The V and J genes are TRBV7-8 and TRBJ2-3, with 11 bases aligning to TRBD2. The length of the CDR3 is 15 residues. From germline, CDR1 is SGHVS and CDR2 FQNEAQ. The CDR3 nucleotides read TGTGCCAGCAGCCTAGCGGGAGGTCGGGATACTCCGCAGTATTTT. This codes for CASSLAGGRDTPQYF.

The chain couples TRBV7-3 to TRBJ1-1; a weak D match, TRBD1 (6 bases). The germline gives CDR1 SGHTA, CDR2 FQGTGA. V was clipped by 4 bases and J by 14 bases, with 26 bases between them. CDR3 length equals 15 residues. The CDR3, as DNA: TGTGCCAGCAGCTCCGAAGGCACTGGGGGCGCTAAAGAGTTCTTT. Translation gives CASSSEGTGGAKEFF.

As to this clonotype: At one boundary the junction diverges from the germline segment, which might be a read error. The genes are TRBV7-3 and TRBJ1-5; no reliable D call. The CDR3 consists of 16 residues. Germline CDR1 and CDR2: SGHTA and FQGTGA. In DNA, the CDR3 is TGTGCCAGCAGCTTAGCGGGCGCAATGAGCAATCATCCCCAGCATTTT. Translating it yields CASSLAGAMSNHPQHF.

About this clonotype itself: One end of the junction does not line up with germline, which may come from a read error. V is TRBV7-3 and J is TRBJ1-1; TRBD1 aligns across 7 bases. Germline values: CDR1 SGHTA, CDR2 FQGTGA. The CDR3 contains 15 residues. The CDR3 region is CASSFSGGWGEAESF. The CDR3 DNA reads as TGTGCCAGCAGCTTTTCAGGGGGTTGGGGAGAGGCAGAGTCCTTT.

V and J are TRBV20-1 and TRBJ2-3; 10 nucleotides align to TRBD2. Trimming removed 5 bases from V and 1 base from J; junction bases left unmatched: 12. CDR3 length: 17 amino acids. From germline, CDR1 is DFQATT and CDR2 SNEGSKA (reference sequence). This CDR3 is CSALSGGAPVGTDTQYF. As DNA, the CDR3 is TGCAGTGCTCTCAGCGGGGGGGCCCCCGTCGGCACAGATACGCAGTATTTT.

This clonotype was seen just once. Compared with germline, one end of the junction differs, possibly owing to a read error. This chain joins TRBV7-9 and TRBJ2-1; perhaps TRBD1 as D (6 bases). The CDR3 is 14 residues long. Germline lookup yields CDR1 SEHNR and CDR2 FQNEAQ (reference sequence). Written as DNA, the CDR3 is TGTGCCAGCAGAAGACCGGCCTCCTACGGGGACAACGTCTTC. The encoded protein is CASRRPASYGDNVF.

Only a few counts were recorded for this clonotype. This chain connects TRBV6-4 to TRBJ1-2; the D gene is possibly TRBD1 (6 bases). Trimming cost V 3 bases and J 9 bases, with 20 bases left between them. The germline gives CDR1 MRHNA, CDR2 SNTAGT. The CDR3 contains 15 residues. The DNA of the CDR3 is TGTGCCAGCAGTGAAGCGCGGGCAGGGGAGGTTAGCTACACCTTC. Its translation: CASSEARAGEVSYTF.

Many counts were recorded for this clonotype. The chain combines TRBV15 with TRBJ2-7; no firm D call. This CDR3 is 14 amino acids long. Germline values: CDR1 LNHNV, CDR2 YYDKDF (reference sequence). V lost 1 base to trimming and J lost 9 bases, with 16 bases between them. The CDR3 nucleotides read TGTGCCACCAGCAGAGGCAGCGAGCAAGACGCGCAGTACTTC. This encodes CATSRGSEQDAQYF.

Comment on this clonotype: A read error may account for a junction end that differs from germline. V gene TRBV7-4 combines with J gene TRBJ2-5, with a weak D call TRBD2 (6 bases). CDR3 size: 14 residues. The V gene's germline CDR1 is SGHVT and CDR2 SQSDAQ. The CDR3 nucleotides read TGCGCCAGCAGCCAAGATGGAGGGTTAACCGGCACAGATTTC. Its translation: CASSQDGGLTGTDF.